One and the same sample provided the 23 T cell receptor beta chains below, sequenced in a study of long-term antiretroviral therapy in people with HIV. Run at survey level, the immunoSEQ assay was version v3.0. TCRdb's table, derived via immunoSEQ multiplex PCR, lists solely in-frame clones and lacks some. The repertoire includes roughly 28,000 clones, just over 90% of them detected once, and less than 5% sits in the top ten. This specimen was unsorted PBMCs, taken 3.1 years after starting antiretroviral therapy. These TCRs come from a man in his late teens or twenties with HIV.

The genes are TRBV23-1 and TRBJ1-2, with a tentative D call TRBD1 (5 bases). TRBV23-1 is given ORF status, its function remaining uncertain. The CDR3 runs 10 residues. Trimming removed 8 bases from V and 8 bases from J, with 9 bases in between. CDR3 residues: CASARDGYTF. For the CDR3, the DNA is TGCGCCAGCGCCCGGGACGGCTACACCTTC.

The chain has TRBV11-3 and TRBJ2-1; the D gene is possibly TRBD2 (6 bases). The V gene lost 6 bases and the J gene lost 0 bases, with 9 bases spanning the gap. CDR1 SGHNT and CDR2 YENEEA come from the germline V gene. This CDR3 comprises 14 residues. In nucleotides, the CDR3 is TGTGCCAGCAGTGGGGGGAGCTCCTACAATGAGCAGTTCTTC. As protein: CASSGGSSYNEQFF.

On this clone itself: Mismatch with germline at one junction end may stem from a read error. V and J are TRBV7-7 and TRBJ1-1, with D unclear. Germline V gene data show CDR1 as SSHAT and CDR2 as FNYEAQ (reference sequence). The CDR3 runs to 14 residues. CDR3 loop: CASSPLGSDTEAFF. The CDR3 nucleotides read TGTGCTAGCAGCCCTTTGGGGTCGGACACTGAAGCTTTCTTT.

The chain carries TRBV7-2 and TRBJ1-1; unclear D gene. CDR1 SGHTA and CDR2 FQGNSA come from the germline V gene. The CDR3 has 14 residues. V was shortened by 2 bases and J by 1 base, with 8 bases between the two germline ends. CDR3 coding DNA: TGTGCCAGCAGCTTATACCAGAAGAACACTGAAGCTTTCTTT. Translation: CASSLYQKNTEAFF.

This clone appeared once. V is TRBV7-9 and J is TRBJ2-5; D might be TRBD1 (5 bases). The length of the CDR3 is 14 residues. V lost 4 bases, J lost 4 bases, and 13 bases lay in between. Germline V gene lookup returns CDR1 SEHNR and CDR2 FQNEAQ (reference sequence). CDR3 protein: CASSSRAGLETQYF. CDR3 nucleotides: TGTGCCAGCAGCTCAAGGGCAGGGTTAGAGACCCAGTACTTC.

This chain joins TRBV6-8 and TRBJ2-7; D unresolved. The germline V gene encodes CDR1 MNHGY and CDR2 SAAAGT. V dropped 7 bases and J dropped 0 bases, with 16 bases sitting between them. The CDR3 length is 15 residues. This CDR3 is CASTLKTYCSYEQYF. CDR3 sequence (DNA): TGTGCCAGCACCCTAAAAACATACTGCTCCTACGAGCAGTACTTC.

The table lists this clone with a count of one. The chain recombines TRBV4-2 with TRBJ1-1; D is perhaps TRBD1 (6 bases). The CDR3 sequence is 14 residues long. V lost 0 bases and J 4 bases, leaving 9 bases between the germline ends. Germline loops: CDR1 LGHNA, CDR2 YNFKEQ. This chain's CDR3 is CASSQEHRATEAFF. CDR3 nucleotides: TGTGCCAGCAGCCAAGAGCACAGGGCCACTGAAGCTTTCTTT.

This chain connects TRBV7-9 to TRBJ2-7, with D unclear. This CDR3 has 12 amino acids. Germline lookup yields CDR1 SEHNR and CDR2 FQNEAQ (reference sequence). Trimming took 5 bases from V and 12 from J, leaving 17 bases between them. CDR3 nucleotide sequence: TGTGCCAGCAGCCCAGGTACAATGATGCTGTACTTC. Its protein is CASSPGTMMLYF.

The CDR3 region is CASIRCKGGTEAFF. In DNA form, the CDR3 reads TGTGCCAGCATCCGCTGTAAGGGGGGTACTGAAGCTTTCTTT. The V call is TRBV12-1, the J call TRBJ1-1. TRBV12-1 is deemed a pseudogene. The CDR3 loop spans 14 amino acids.

This sequence joins TRBV5-6 and TRBJ1-2, with no clear D. V was cut by 0 bases and J by 6 bases, with 12 bases left in between. The CDR3 has 14 residues. Germline lookup yields CDR1 SGHDT and CDR2 YYEEEE. The CDR3 loop reads CASSLVGPSNGYTF. The CDR3 bases are TGTGCCAGCAGCTTGGTCGGTCCCAGTAATGGCTACACCTTC.

The rearrangement links TRBV25-1 to TRBJ2-1; no clear D. Looked up from germline, CDR1 is MGHDK and CDR2 is SYGVNS. V lost 8 bases and J 1 base, leaving 12 bases between the germline ends. This CDR3 is 14 amino acids long. The CDR3 loop is CASSFLGSYNEQFF. Here the CDR3 DNA reads TGTGCCAGCTCCTTCCTAGGGTCCTACAATGAGCAGTTCTTC. The whole variable domain, remainder taken from reference TRBV25-1 and TRBJ2-1, is EADIYQTPRYLVIGTGKKITLECSQTMGHDKMYWYQQDPGMELHLIHYSYGVNSTEKGDLSSESTVSRIRTEHFPLTLESARPSHTSQYLCASSFLGSYNEQFFGPGTRLTVL.

V and J are TRBV7-8 and TRBJ2-2, with 9 bases fitting TRBD2. V trimming: 3 bases; J trimming: 6 bases; junction bases outside the gene matches: 5. CDR3 size: 15 residues. Germline-derived CDR1 and CDR2 are SGHVS and FQNEAQ. The CDR3 is CASSFKAGGPGELFF. The DNA for the CDR3 is TGTGCCAGCAGCTTTAAGGCGGGAGGGCCCGGGGAGCTGTTTTTT.

The V gene is TRBV9, the J gene TRBJ2-5; D might be TRBD2 (7 bases). The V end lost 4 bases, the J end lost 4 bases, and 8 bases lay between the germline ends. Per the germline V gene, CDR1 is SGDLS and CDR2 is YYNGEE. This CDR3 is 12 amino acids long. CDR3 sequence reads: CASSRGGETQYF. The DNA for the CDR3 is TGTGCCAGCAGCAGGGGGGGAGAGACCCAGTACTTC.

This rearrangement joins TRBV7-2 to TRBJ1-5; D uncertain. V gave up 1 base and J gave up 3 bases, with 10 bases separating them. The CDR3 is 15 amino acids. The germline V gene has CDR1 SGHTA and CDR2 FQGNSA. CDR3 nucleotides: TGTGCCAGCAGCTTAGGAGGAACAGTCAATCAGCCCCAGCATTTT. Translation: CASSLGGTVNQPQHF.

This clone was detected only once. This chain links TRBV5-6 with TRBJ2-1; D might be TRBD2 (5 bases). Per germline, CDR1 SGHDT and CDR2 YYEEEE. Trimming stripped 2 bases from V and 8 bases from J, with 17 bases between. This CDR3 spans 15 amino acids. CDR3 sequence: CASSFPSGYGDEQFF. The CDR3 DNA reads as TGTGCCAGCAGCTTTCCAAGCGGCTACGGCGATGAGCAGTTCTTC.

The rearrangement uses TRBV29-1 and TRBJ1-2, with TRBD1 as a possible D gene (6 bases). Trimming removed 3 bases at V and 0 bases at J, with 11 bases between. Germline loops: CDR1 SQVTM, CDR2 ANQGSEA. CDR3 length: 14 amino acids. CDR3 protein: CSVERQDTNYGYTF. DNA for the CDR3: TGCAGCGTTGAGAGACAGGACACTAACTATGGCTACACCTTC.

This clone was detected only a few times. The V call is TRBV6-5, the J call TRBJ2-5; D call uncertain. Germline CDR1 MNHEY, CDR2 SVGAGI. The CDR3 is 11 amino acids. Trimming removed 4 bases from V and 7 bases from J, with 7 bases in between. CDR3 amino acids: CASSLDGTQYF. The CDR3, as DNA: TGTGCCAGCAGTTTAGACGGGACCCAGTACTTC.

The chain combines TRBV28 with TRBJ1-1; D remains unclear. The CDR3 is 15 residues long. V lost 5 bases to trimming and J lost 1 base, with 14 bases between them. CDR1 is MDHEN and CDR2 is SYDVKM in the germline V gene. The CDR3 region is CASSLEGSGNTEAFF. The CDR3 DNA sequence: TGTGCCAGCAGTCTGGAGGGAAGTGGGAACACTGAAGCTTTCTTT.

The V gene is TRBV30, the J gene TRBJ1-2, with 7 bases lining up with TRBD1. The CDR3 covers 12 residues. The germline CDR1 and CDR2 sequences are GTSNPN and SVGIG (reference sequence). After removal of 5 bases from V and 2 bases from J, the junction contained 2 bases not matched to a gene. The CDR3, as DNA: TGTGCCTGGGGGGACAGCAACTATGGCTACACCTTC. The encoded protein is CAWGDSNYGYTF.

The J gene is TRBJ1-1, the V gene TRBV7-9, with D possibly TRBD1 on 5 matching bases. CDR1 is SEHNR, CDR2 FQNEAQ, per germline (reference sequence). The CDR3 has 16 residues. Trimming took 2 bases from V and 5 from J, leaving 18 bases between them. The CDR3 region has the DNA TGTGCCAGCAGCTTAATTTCTGGGGCTCCGTGGACTGAAGCTTTCTTT. Its protein is CASSLISGAPWTEAFF.

The chain combines TRBV5-6 with TRBJ1-3; D is undetermined. Trimming pared 7 bases from V and 0 bases from J, leaving 17 bases between. The CDR3 consists of 16 residues. The germline CDR1 and CDR2 sequences are SGHDT and YYEEEE. This chain's CDR3 is CASHFQISTSGNTIYF. In nucleotides, the CDR3 is TGTGCCAGCCACTTCCAGATCAGCACCTCTGGAAACACCATATATTTT.

This clone appeared once. The J gene is TRBJ1-2, the V gene TRBV9; 8 bases match TRBD1. CDR1 and CDR2 from the germline V gene are SGDLS and YYNGEE. The junction had 2 bases not matched to a gene; V was cut back by 4 bases and J by 6 bases. This CDR3 region has 12 residues. The CDR3 reads CASSLTGDGYTF. As DNA, the CDR3 is TGTGCCAGCAGCTTGACAGGGGATGGCTACACCTTC.

The chain links TRBV6-5 to TRBJ1-1, with D unclear. Germline CDR1 reads MNHEY; CDR2 reads SVGAGI. CDR3 size: 13 residues. V dropped 5 bases and J dropped 2 bases, with 9 bases sitting between them. CDR3 region: CASSALVNTEAFF. CDR3 DNA sequence: TGTGCCAGCAGTGCCTTAGTAAACACTGAAGCTTTCTTT.